The table lists the clone carrying this T cell receptor (beta chain) with a few counts. Its antigen is unidentified. A quantitative 5'-RACE method, one with molecular barcodes, was used to make TCR beta libraries. TCRdb analysed the 5' RACE reads with MiXCR anew, one entry per CDR3 protein. The profile shows around 230,000 distinct CDR3 sequences, approximately 9% of them singletons. The data originate from a study of CD8 T cells in ankylosing spondylitis. Germline V gene sequence: CDR1 LGHNA, CDR2 YSLEER. The CDR3 spans 14 residues. V was cut by 1 base and J by 2 bases, with 6 bases left in between. Broader study findings: It was reported that disease-linked clones were significantly enriched in matched ankylosing spondylitis synovial fluid. A subset of motif variants has previously been described in the synovial fluid and blood of reactive arthritis. A TCR beta motif of fewer than ten highly homologous variants seemed to mark ankylosing spondylitis blood.

The chain employs TRBV4-3 and TRBJ1-5; D is undetermined. Material for sequencing was blood, either unsorted or a sorted T cell fraction (not recorded which). The source of this sequence is a male donor with ankylosing spondylitis or in good health (not recorded which). This chain's CDR3 is CASSQVQGNQPQHF. In DNA form, the CDR3 reads TGCGCCAGCAGCCAAGTGCAGGGCAATCAGCCCCAGCATTTT.